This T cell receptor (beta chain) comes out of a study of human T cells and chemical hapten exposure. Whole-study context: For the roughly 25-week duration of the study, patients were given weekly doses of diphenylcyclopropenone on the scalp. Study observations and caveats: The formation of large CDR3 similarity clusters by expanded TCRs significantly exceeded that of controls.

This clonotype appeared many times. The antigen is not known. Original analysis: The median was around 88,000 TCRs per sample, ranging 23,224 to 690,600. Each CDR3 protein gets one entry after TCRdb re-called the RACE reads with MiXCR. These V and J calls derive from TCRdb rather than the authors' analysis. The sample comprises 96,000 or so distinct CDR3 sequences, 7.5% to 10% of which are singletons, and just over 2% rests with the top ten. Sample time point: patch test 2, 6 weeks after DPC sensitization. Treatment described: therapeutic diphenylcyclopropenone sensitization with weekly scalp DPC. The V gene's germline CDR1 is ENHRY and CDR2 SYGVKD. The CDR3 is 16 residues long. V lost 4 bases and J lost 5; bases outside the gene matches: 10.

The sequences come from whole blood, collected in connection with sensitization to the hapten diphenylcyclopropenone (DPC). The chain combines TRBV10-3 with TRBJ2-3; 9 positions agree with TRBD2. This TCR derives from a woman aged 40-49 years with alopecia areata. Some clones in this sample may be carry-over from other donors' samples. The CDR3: CAISASHGSGRDTQYF. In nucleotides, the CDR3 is TGTGCCATCAGTGCGTCGCACGGTAGCGGGAGAGATACGCAGTATTTT.